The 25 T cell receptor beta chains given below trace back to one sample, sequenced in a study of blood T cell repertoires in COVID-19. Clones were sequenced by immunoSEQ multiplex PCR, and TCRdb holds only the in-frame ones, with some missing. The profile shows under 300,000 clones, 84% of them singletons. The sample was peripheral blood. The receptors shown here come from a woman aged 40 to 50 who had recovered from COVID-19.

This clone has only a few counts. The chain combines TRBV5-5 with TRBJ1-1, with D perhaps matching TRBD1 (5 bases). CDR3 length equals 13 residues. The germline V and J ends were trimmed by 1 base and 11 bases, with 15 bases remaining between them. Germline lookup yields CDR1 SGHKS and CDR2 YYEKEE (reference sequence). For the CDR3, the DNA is TGTGCCAGCAGCTTGATGCAGGTTCAGGGCGCTTTCTTT. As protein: CASSLMQVQGAFF.

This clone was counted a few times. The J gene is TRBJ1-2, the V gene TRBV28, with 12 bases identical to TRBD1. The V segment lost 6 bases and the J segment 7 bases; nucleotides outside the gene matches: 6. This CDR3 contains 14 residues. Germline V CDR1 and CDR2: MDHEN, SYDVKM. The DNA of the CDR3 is TGTGCCAGCAGACTGGGACAGGGGGCGCGTGGCTACACCTTC. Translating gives CASRLGQGARGYTF.

This CDR3 is CASSRDRGDTYEQYF. The CDR3 region has the DNA TGTGCCAGCAGTCGGGACAGGGGGGACACCTACGAGCAGTACTTC. The chain has TRBV6-5 and TRBJ2-7; the match to TRBD1 covers 11 bases. This CDR3 contains 15 residues. Germline lookup yields CDR1 MNHEY and CDR2 SVGAGI. Trimming took 5 bases from V and 2 from J; bases not matched to a gene: 5.

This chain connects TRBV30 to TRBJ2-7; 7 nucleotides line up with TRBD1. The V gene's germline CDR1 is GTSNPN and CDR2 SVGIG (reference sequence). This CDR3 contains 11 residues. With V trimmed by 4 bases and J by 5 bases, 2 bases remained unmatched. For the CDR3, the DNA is TGTGCCTGGAACAGGGGACACGAGCAGTACTTC. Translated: CAWNRGHEQYF.

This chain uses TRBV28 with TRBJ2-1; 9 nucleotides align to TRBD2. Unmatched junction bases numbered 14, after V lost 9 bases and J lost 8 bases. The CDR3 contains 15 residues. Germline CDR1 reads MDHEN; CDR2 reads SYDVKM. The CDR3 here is CASPPPAGGSDEQFF. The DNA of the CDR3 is TGTGCCAGTCCCCCCCCAGCGGGGGGATCGGATGAGCAGTTCTTC.

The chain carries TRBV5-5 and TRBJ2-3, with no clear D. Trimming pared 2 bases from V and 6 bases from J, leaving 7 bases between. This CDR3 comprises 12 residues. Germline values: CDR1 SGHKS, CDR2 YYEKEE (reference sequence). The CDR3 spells CASSFPMDTQYF. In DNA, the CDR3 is TGTGCCAGCAGCTTCCCTATGGATACGCAGTATTTT.

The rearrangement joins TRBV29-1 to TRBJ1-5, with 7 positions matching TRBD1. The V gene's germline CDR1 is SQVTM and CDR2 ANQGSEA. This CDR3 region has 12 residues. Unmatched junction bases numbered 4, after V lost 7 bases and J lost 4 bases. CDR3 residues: CSARQGNQPQHF. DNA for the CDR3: TGCAGCGCTCGACAGGGAAATCAGCCCCAGCATTTT.

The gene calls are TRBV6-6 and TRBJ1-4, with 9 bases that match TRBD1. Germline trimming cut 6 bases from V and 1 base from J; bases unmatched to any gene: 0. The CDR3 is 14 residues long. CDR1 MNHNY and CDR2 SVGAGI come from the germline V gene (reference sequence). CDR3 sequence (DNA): TGTGCCAGCAGGGACAGGGGAACTAATGAAAAACTGTTTTTT. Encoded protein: CASRDRGTNEKLFF.

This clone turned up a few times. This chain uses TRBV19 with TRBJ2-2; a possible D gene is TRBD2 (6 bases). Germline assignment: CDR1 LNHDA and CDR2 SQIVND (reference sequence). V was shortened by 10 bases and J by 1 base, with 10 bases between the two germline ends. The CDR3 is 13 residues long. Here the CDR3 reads CATSGLNTGELFF. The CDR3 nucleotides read TGTGCCACCAGCGGGCTGAACACCGGGGAGCTGTTTTTT. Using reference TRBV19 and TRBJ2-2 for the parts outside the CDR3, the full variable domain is DGGITQSPKYLFRKEGQNVTLSCEQNLNHDAMYWYRQDPGQGLRLIYYSQIVNDFQKGDIAEGYSVSREKKESFPLTVTSAQKNPTAFYLCATSGLNTGELFFGEGSRLTVL.

The CDR3, as DNA: TGTGCCAGCTCACTTACCGGGGACAAGATGGCCAAAAACATTCAGTACTTC. This sequence encodes CASSLTGDKMAKNIQYF. The chain joins TRBV18 to TRBJ2-4, with D possibly matching TRBD1 (6 bases). CDR1 is KGHSH, CDR2 LQKENI, per germline. The CDR3 runs 17 residues. The V and J ends lost 4 bases and 1 base respectively, with 17 bases between them.

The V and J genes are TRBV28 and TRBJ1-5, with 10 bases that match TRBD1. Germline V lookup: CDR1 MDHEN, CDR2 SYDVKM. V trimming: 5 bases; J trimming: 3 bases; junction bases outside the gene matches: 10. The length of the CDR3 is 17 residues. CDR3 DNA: TGTGCCAGCAGTGACCGGGACAGGGGAAGCGACAATCAGCCCCAGCATTTT. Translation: CASSDRDRGSDNQPQHF.

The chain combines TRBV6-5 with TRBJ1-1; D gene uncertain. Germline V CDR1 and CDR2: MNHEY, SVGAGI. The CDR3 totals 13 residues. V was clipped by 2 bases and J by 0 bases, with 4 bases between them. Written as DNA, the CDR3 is TGTGCCAGCAGTTACCTCGTGAACACTGAAGCTTTCTTT. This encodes CASSYLVNTEAFF.

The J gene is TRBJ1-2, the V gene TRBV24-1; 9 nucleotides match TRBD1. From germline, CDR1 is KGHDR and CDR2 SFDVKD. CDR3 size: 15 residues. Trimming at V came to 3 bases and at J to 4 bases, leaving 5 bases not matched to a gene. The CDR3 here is CATSDTTGGVYGYTF. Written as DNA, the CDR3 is TGTGCCACCAGTGATACTACAGGGGGCGTCTATGGCTACACCTTC.

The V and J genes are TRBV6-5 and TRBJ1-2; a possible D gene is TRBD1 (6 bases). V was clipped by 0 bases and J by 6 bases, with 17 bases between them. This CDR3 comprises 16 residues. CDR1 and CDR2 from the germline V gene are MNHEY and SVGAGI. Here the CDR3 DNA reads TGTGCCAGCAGTTACTCGCACTCCCGCAGGGGTGATGGCTACACCTTC. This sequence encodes CASSYSHSRRGDGYTF.

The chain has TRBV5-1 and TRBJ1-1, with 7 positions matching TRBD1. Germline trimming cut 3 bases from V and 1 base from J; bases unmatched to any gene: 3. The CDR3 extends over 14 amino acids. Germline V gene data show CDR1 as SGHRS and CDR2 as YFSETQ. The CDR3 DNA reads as TGCGCCAGCAGCTGGGGACAGCAGAACACTGAAGCTTTCTTT. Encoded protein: CASSWGQQNTEAFF.

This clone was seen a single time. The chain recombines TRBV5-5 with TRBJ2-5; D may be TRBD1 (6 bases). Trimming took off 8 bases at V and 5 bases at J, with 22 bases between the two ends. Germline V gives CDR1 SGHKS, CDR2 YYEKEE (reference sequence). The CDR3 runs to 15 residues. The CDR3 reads CARLILLGAQETQYF. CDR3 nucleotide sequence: TGTGCCAGGCTTATATTGTTGGGGGCCCAGGAGACCCAGTACTTC.

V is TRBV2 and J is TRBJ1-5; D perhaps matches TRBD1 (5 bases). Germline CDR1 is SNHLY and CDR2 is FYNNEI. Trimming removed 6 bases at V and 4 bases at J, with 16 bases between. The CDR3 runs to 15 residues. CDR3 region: CASSYGGGFNQPQHF. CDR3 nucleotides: TGTGCCAGCAGCTACGGGGGGGGGTTTAATCAGCCCCAGCATTTT.

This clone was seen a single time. The CDR3 region has the DNA TGTGCCAGCAGCCATGACAGGGGCGAGCAGTACTTC. Its translation is CASSHDRGEQYF. V is TRBV14 and J is TRBJ2-7; 8 nucleotides line up with TRBD1. The CDR3 extends over 12 amino acids. Germline V gives CDR1 SGHDN, CDR2 FVKESK. Losses at the gene ends were 3 bases for V and 6 bases for J; bases not matched to a gene: 1.

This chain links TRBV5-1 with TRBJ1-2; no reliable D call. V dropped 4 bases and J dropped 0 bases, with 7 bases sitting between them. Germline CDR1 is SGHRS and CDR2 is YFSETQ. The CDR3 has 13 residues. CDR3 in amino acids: CASSGQTNYGYTF. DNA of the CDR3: TGCGCCAGCAGCGGGCAAACTAACTATGGCTACACCTTC.

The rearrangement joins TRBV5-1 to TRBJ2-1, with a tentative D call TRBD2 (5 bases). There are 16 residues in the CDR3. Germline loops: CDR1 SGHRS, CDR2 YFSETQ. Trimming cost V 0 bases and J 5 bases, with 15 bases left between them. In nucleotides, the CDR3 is TGCGCCAGCAGCTTGGCCGAGAGGGTAGCTAACAATGAGCAGTTCTTC. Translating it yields CASSLAERVANNEQFF. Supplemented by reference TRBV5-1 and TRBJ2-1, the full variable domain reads KAGVTQTPRYLIKTRGQQVTLSCSPISGHRSVSWYQQTPGQGLQFLFEYFSETQRNKGNFPGRFSGRQFSNSRSEMNVSTLELGDSALYLCASSLAERVANNEQFFGPGTRLTVL.

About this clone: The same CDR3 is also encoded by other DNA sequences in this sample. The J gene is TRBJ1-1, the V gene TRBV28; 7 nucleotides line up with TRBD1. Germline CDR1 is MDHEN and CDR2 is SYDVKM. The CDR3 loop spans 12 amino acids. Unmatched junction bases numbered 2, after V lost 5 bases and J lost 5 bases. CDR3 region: CASSDRVTEAFF. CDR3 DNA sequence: TGTGCCAGCAGTGACAGGGTTACTGAAGCTTTCTTT.

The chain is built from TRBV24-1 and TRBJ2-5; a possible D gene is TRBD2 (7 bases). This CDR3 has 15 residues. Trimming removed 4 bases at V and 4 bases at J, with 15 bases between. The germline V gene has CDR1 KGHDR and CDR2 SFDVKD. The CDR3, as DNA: TGTGCCACCAGTGACCCGGCGGGGGCGGGAGAGACCCAGTACTTC. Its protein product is CATSDPAGAGETQYF.

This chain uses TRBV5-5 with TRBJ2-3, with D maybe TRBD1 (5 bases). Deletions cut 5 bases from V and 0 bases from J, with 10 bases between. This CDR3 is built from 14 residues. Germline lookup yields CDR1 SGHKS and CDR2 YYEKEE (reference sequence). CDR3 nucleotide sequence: TGTGCCAGCAGTCTTGACAGTAGCACAGATACGCAGTATTTT. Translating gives CASSLDSSTDTQYF.

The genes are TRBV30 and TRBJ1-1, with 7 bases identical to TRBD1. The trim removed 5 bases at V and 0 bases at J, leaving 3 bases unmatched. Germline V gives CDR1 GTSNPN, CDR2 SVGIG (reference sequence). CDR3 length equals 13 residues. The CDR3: CAWGDRLNTEAFF. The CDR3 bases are TGTGCCTGGGGGGACAGATTGAACACTGAAGCTTTCTTT.

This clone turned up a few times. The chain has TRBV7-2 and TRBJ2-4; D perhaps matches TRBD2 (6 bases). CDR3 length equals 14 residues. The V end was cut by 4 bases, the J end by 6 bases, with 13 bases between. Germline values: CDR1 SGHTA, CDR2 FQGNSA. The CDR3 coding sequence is TGTGCCAGCAGCTCCCTCATGGGGGGAAACATTCAGTACTTC. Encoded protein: CASSSLMGGNIQYF.